A selection of T cell receptor beta chains follows, all from one sample in a study of cytomegalovirus exposure and HLA in healthy donors. Measured with immunoSEQ multiplex PCR; TCRdb has only the in-frame clones, and not every one. The table has about 130,000 clones, around 80% seen once; the top ten hold approximately 4%. Sequenced material: PBMCs. The receptors stem from a woman aged 35 to 49 in good health and CMV-seronegative. Both conserved end residues are part of each CDR3. The D gene is left open where the match is weak. Some rows have no size entry. The others give once, few or many, or a class for an expanded clone.

v_gene	d_gene	abundance	j_gene	CDR3aa	CDR3nt
TRBV9	TRBD2	-	TRBJ2-3	CASSTRLAGTDTQYF	TGTGCCAGCAGCACCCGACTAGCGGGGACAGATACGCAGTATTTT
TRBV7-2	-	-	TRBJ2-3	CASSPLGGSTDTQYF	TGTGCCAGCAGCCCTCTTGGCGGTAGCACAGATACGCAGTATTTT
TRBV15	TRBD2	-	TRBJ2-7	CATSPREGLYEQYF	TGTGCCACCAGCCCGCGGGAGGGCCTATACGAGCAGTACTTC
TRBV27	-	-	TRBJ2-2	CASSFGLAGTGELFF	TGTGCCAGCAGTTTCGGGTTGGCGGGCACCGGGGAGCTGTTTTTT
TRBV7-9	-	-	TRBJ1-1	CASSHGEDEAFF	TGTGCCAGCAGCCATGGAGAGGATGAAGCTTTCTTT
TRBV28	-	few	TRBJ1-2	CASSLPGTGYGYTF	TGTGCCAGCAGTTTACCAGGGACTGGGTATGGCTACACCTTC
TRBV5-1	-	-	TRBJ2-7	CASSTTGFYEQYF	TGCGCCAGCAGCACGACAGGTTTCTACGAGCAGTACTTC
TRBV7-9	-	-	TRBJ1-1	CASSLGGNGLAFF	TGTGCCAGCAGCTTAGGAGGGAATGGGTTAGCTTTCTTT
TRBV6-5	TRBD1	few	TRBJ1-4	CASSQQGLIEKLFF	TGTGCCAGCAGTCAACAGGGGCTCATTGAAAAACTGTTTTTT
TRBV7-9	-	-	TRBJ2-2	CSSSPRSQGSGELFF	TGTTCCAGCAGCCCAAGATCCCAGGGATCCGGGGAGCTGTTTTTT
TRBV6-1	TRBD2	-	TRBJ2-1	CASSEKRGASYNEQFF	TGTGCCAGCAGTGAGAAGCGGGGGGCCTCCTACAATGAGCAGTTCTTC
TRBV12-5	-	-	TRBJ2-7	CASGLQGSSYEQYF	TGTGCTAGTGGTCTTCAGGGTAGCTCCTACGAGCAGTACTTC
TRBV7-9	TRBD1	-	TRBJ1-1	CASSLGTGTEDTEAFF	TGTGCCAGCAGCTTGGGGACGGGGACAGAAGACACTGAAGCTTTCTTT
TRBV5-5	TRBD2	-	TRBJ2-3	CASSLTSGFSTDTQYF	TGTGCCAGCAGCTTGACTAGCGGGTTTAGCACAGATACGCAGTATTTT
TRBV6-6	-	-	TRBJ2-1	CASSPIEGRGNEQFF	TGTGCCAGCAGCCCAATCGAGGGTCGGGGCAATGAGCAGTTCTTC
TRBV4-3	-	few	TRBJ2-3	CASSQDGDSADTQYF	TGCGCCAGCAGCCAAGATGGGGATAGCGCAGATACGCAGTATTTT
TRBV7-2	TRBD2	-	TRBJ2-1	CASTHREGEQFF	TGTGCCAGCACCCACCGGGAGGGTGAGCAGTTCTTC
TRBV14	-	-	TRBJ2-1	CASSQRQNSYNEQFF	TGTGCCAGCAGCCAACGACAGAACTCCTACAATGAGCAGTTCTTC
TRBV9	-	-	TRBJ2-7	CASSVGLGTYEQYF	TGTGCCAGCAGCGTAGGTCTAGGAACCTACGAGCAGTACTTC
TRBV28	-	-	TRBJ2-3	CASSYFAESTDTQYF	TGTGCCAGCAGTTATTTTGCCGAGAGCACAGATACGCAGTATTTT
TRBV6-5	-	-	TRBJ1-4	CASSAQGRGEKLFF	TGTGCCAGCAGTGCACAGGGCAGAGGTGAAAAACTGTTTTTT
TRBV19	-	-	TRBJ1-1	CASSMQGDTEAFF	TGTGCCAGTAGTATGCAGGGTGACACTGAAGCTTTCTTT
TRBV5-1	TRBD1	-	TRBJ1-2	CASSLAGGSDGYTF	TGCGCCAGCAGCTTGGCAGGGGGCAGTGATGGCTACACCTTC